The source of this T cell receptor (beta chain) is a study of OX40 agonist ivuxolimab in advanced cancers. Study-level information: Two patients with cutaneous melanoma and one with hepatocellular carcinoma, three in total, showed partial responses.

With regard to this clone: Its antigen is still unknown.

Findings of the study overall: On average, CD8+ T cells showed a greater number of expanded clones than CD4+.

TCRdb's table, derived via immunoSEQ multiplex PCR, lists solely in-frame clones and lacks some. The data show about 140,000 clones, about 93% seen once. The starting material was CD4+ or CD8+ T cells sorted from blood, obtained in a trial of the OX40 agonist ivuxolimab. This TCR was sampled from an adult with an advanced solid tumor such as melanoma, head and neck, liver or kidney cancer.

The CDR3 sequence: CASSPRGGATNEKLFF. The CDR3 coding sequence is TGCGCCAGCAGCCCGCGGGGGGGTGCAACTAATGAAAAACTGTTTTTT. This rearrangement joins TRBV5-1 to TRBJ1-4; possible D gene TRBD1, 5 bases. CDR3 length equals 16 residues. The V gene lost 4 bases and the J gene lost 0 bases, with 13 bases spanning the gap. CDR1 and CDR2 from the germline V gene are SGHRS and YFSETQ.